These 9 T cell receptor beta chains came from one sample sequenced in a study of shared clonotypes between healthy human individuals. As defined, naive CD8 cells were CD45RO-negative and positively selected for CCR7, with terminally differentiated effector memory CD45RA+ cells excluded. Sequencing was performed with immunoSEQ multiplex PCR; in TCRdb, only in-frame clones are kept and a portion is missing. This table holds over 800,000 clones, 85% to 95% found once. Sample: naive CD8+ T cells sorted from blood. These TCRs come from a man aged 25-45 years in good health.

The chain joins TRBV27 to TRBJ2-7, with 11 nucleotides matching TRBD1. Per germline, CDR1 MNHEY and CDR2 SMNVEV (reference sequence). The CDR3 is 15 residues long. V trimming: 6 bases; J trimming: 2 bases; junction bases outside the gene matches: 6. CDR3 nucleotide sequence: TGTGCCAGCAGGACCCGGACAGGGGGCGCCTACGAGCAGTACTTC. Translated: CASRTRTGGAYEQYF.

This chain links TRBV4-1 with TRBJ2-3; D call uncertain. Germline V gene data show CDR1 as MGHRA and CDR2 as YSYEKL. The length of the CDR3 is 13 residues. V was trimmed by 1 base and J by 6 bases, leaving 8 bases between them. CDR3 sequence reads: CASSQAFLDTQYF. CDR3 DNA: TGCGCCAGCAGCCAAGCCTTTCTGGATACGCAGTATTTT.

V gene TRBV28 combines with J gene TRBJ1-2; 8 bases are a match to TRBD1. Per germline, CDR1 MDHEN and CDR2 SYDVKM. V trimming: 10 bases; J trimming: 2 bases; junction bases outside the gene matches: 6. The length of the CDR3 is 13 residues. CDR3 loop: CATEDRANYGYTF. CDR3 DNA: TGTGCCACAGAGGACAGGGCGAACTATGGCTACACCTTC.

The rearrangement links TRBV5-4 to TRBJ2-3, with TRBD1 identical over 9 bases. From germline, CDR1 is SGHNT and CDR2 YYREEE (reference sequence). The V and J ends lost 1 base and 5 bases, in that order; junction bases with no gene match: 5. CDR3 size: 15 residues. CDR3 region: CASSLRDRAVDTQYF. The CDR3 nucleotides read TGTGCCAGCAGCTTGAGGGACAGGGCGGTAGATACGCAGTATTTT.

This clone was seen once. CDR3 amino acids: CASSRNPGSLHYEQYF. The CDR3 nucleotides read TGTGCCAGCAGCAGAAATCCAGGTTCCCTCCACTACGAGCAGTACTTC. The V call is TRBV7-9, the J call TRBJ2-7; D is undetermined. CDR3 length equals 16 residues. Germline CDR1 is SEHNR and CDR2 is FQNEAQ (reference sequence). Trimming stripped 5 bases from V and 3 bases from J, with 20 bases between.

The CDR3 nucleotides are TGTGCCAGCAGTGATTTAGCGGGAGGTGAGCAGTTCTTC. Translated: CASSDLAGGEQFF. The rearrangement links TRBV6-1 to TRBJ2-1; 10 bases fit TRBD2. The CDR3 has 13 residues. V lost 3 bases to trimming and J lost 9 bases; unmatched junction nucleotides: 2. Germline assignment: CDR1 MNHNS and CDR2 SASEGT.

J is TRBJ1-2 and V is TRBV7-9; unclear D gene. V was cut by 5 bases and J by 4 bases, with 17 bases left in between. The CDR3 is 15 amino acids. Germline CDR1 reads SEHNR; CDR2 reads FQNEAQ (reference sequence). CDR3 in amino acids: CASSVVEVYAYGYTF. The CDR3 DNA follows: TGTGCCAGCAGCGTGGTGGAGGTCTATGCCTATGGCTACACCTTC.

J is TRBJ1-1 and V is TRBV10-3; D uncertain. Trimming stripped 2 bases from V and 1 base from J, with 2 bases between. Germline loops: CDR1 ENHRY, CDR2 SYGVKD. The CDR3 is made up of 12 amino acids. CDR3 sequence reads: CAISEANTEAFF. CDR3 DNA sequence: TGTGCCATCAGTGAGGCGAACACTGAAGCTTTCTTT.

V usage is TRBV7-9 and J usage is TRBJ2-3, with D unresolved. Per the germline V gene, CDR1 is SEHNR and CDR2 is FQNEAQ (reference sequence). The CDR3 spans 13 residues. The V end lost 8 bases, the J end lost 4 bases, and 13 bases lay between the germline ends. CDR3 sequence (DNA): TGTGCCAGCTTCTATCCAGCCGCAGATACGCAGTATTTT. It yields the protein CASFYPAADTQYF.